Following are 11 T cell receptor beta chains from one sample sequenced in a study of blood T cell repertoires in COVID-19. Assay: immunoSEQ multiplex PCR; the TCRdb copy retains only in-frame clones and omits some. The top ten clones hold about 4.6% of a sample with around 270,000 clones, 85% to 90% of them seen once. Material for sequencing was peripheral blood. The receptors shown here come from a man aged 35 to 55 with acute or convalescent COVID-19.

CDR3 sequence reads: CASSPPGRGRFQPQHF. CDR3 in DNA: TGTGCCAGCTCACCACCTGGAAGGGGGCGGTTTCAGCCCCAGCATTTT. The chain carries TRBV18 and TRBJ1-5; 7 nucleotides line up with TRBD1. Looked up from germline, CDR1 is KGHSH and CDR2 is LQKENI. V dropped 0 bases and J dropped 6; count of bases not matched to a gene: 8. The CDR3 runs to 16 residues.

The chain has TRBV27 and TRBJ1-2; D is perhaps TRBD1 (6 bases). In germline, CDR1 is MNHEY, CDR2 SMNVEV (reference sequence). Trimming shortened V by 6 bases and J by 3 bases, and 20 bases separated the two germline ends. This CDR3 is 16 amino acids long. The CDR3 loop is CASRFRYQGPDYGYTF. In nucleotides, the CDR3 is TGTGCCAGCAGATTTCGGTATCAGGGGCCGGACTATGGCTACACCTTC.

This chain joins TRBV10-2 and TRBJ1-2; no firm D call. V gave up 2 bases and J gave up 4 bases, with 17 bases separating them. CDR3 length equals 16 residues. Germline V CDR1 and CDR2: WSHSY, SAAADI. The CDR3 region is CASSEGLRADLYGYTF. DNA for the CDR3: TGCGCCAGCAGTGAGGGGCTGCGGGCGGACCTCTATGGCTACACCTTC.

The chain combines TRBV12-3 or TRBV12-4 with TRBJ2-7; a possible D gene is TRBD1 (6 bases). This CDR3 is built from 13 residues. V lost 6 bases and J lost 3, with 12 bases in between. CDR3 DNA sequence: TGTGCCAGCAGACCCTCAGGGGTCTACGAGCAGTACTTC. This gives the protein CASRPSGVYEQYF.

The chain recombines TRBV7-6 with TRBJ1-5; no firm D call. This CDR3 spans 16 amino acids. Per the germline V gene, CDR1 is SGHVS and CDR2 is FNYEAQ. The V gene lost 7 bases and the J gene lost 10 bases, with 26 bases spanning the gap. The CDR3 loop reads CASTVSPGAVILPQHF. The CDR3 nucleotides are TGTGCCAGCACCGTTTCCCCGGGAGCCGTAATATTACCCCAGCATTTT.

The V gene is TRBV19, the J gene TRBJ1-5; 12 nucleotides line up with TRBD1. CDR1 and CDR2 (germline): LNHDA, SQIVND (reference sequence). The CDR3 is 17 amino acids. Trimming took 10 bases from V and 1 from J; bases not matched to a gene: 11. In DNA, the CDR3 is TGTGCCACTCGGGACAGGGGGCGCGGAAACAGCAATCAGCCCCAGCATTTT. It specifies CATRDRGRGNSNQPQHF.

This chain links TRBV18 with TRBJ2-7; the match to TRBD2 covers 8 bases. The CDR3 has 17 amino acids. Germline trimming cut 0 bases from V and 0 bases from J; bases unmatched to any gene: 7. CDR1 and CDR2 from the germline V gene are KGHSH and LQKENI. The CDR3 bases are TGTGCCAGCTCACCACCGGGAAGCGGGGGTAGCTCCTACGAGCAGTACTTC. Its translation is CASSPPGSGGSSYEQYF.

V gene TRBV11-3 combines with J gene TRBJ2-1; the D gene is possibly TRBD1 (6 bases). V was cut by 3 bases and J by 8 bases, with 17 bases left in between. This CDR3 comprises 15 residues. CDR1 SGHNT and CDR2 YENEEA come from the germline V gene. In DNA form, the CDR3 reads TGTGCCAGCAGCTTGGGGGCCTCCCAGTGGGATGAGCAGTTCTTC. Residues: CASSLGASQWDEQFF.

This clone came up once. The chain is built from TRBV18 and TRBJ1-4; D is possibly TRBD1 (6 bases). The CDR3 has 17 amino acids. Trimming left V 2 bases short and J 8 bases short, with 21 bases between. The germline gives CDR1 KGHSH, CDR2 LQKENI. CDR3: CASSPIPLSGAGEKLFF. CDR3 sequence (DNA): TGTGCCAGCTCACCAATCCCTCTGTCAGGGGCGGGCGAAAAACTGTTTTTT.

The rearrangement joins TRBV5-1 to TRBJ1-6; maybe TRBD1 (6 bases). The CDR3 loop spans 15 amino acids. CDR1 is SGHRS and CDR2 is YFSETQ in the germline V gene. V was trimmed by 0 bases and J by 5 bases, leaving 9 bases between them. The CDR3 protein is CASSLVDRNNSPLHF. For the CDR3, the DNA is TGCGCCAGCAGCTTGGTTGACAGGAATAATTCACCCCTCCACTTT.

V gene TRBV30 combines with J gene TRBJ2-5, with D maybe TRBD2 (5 bases). Germline CDR1 is GTSNPN and CDR2 is SVGIG (reference sequence). V shed 5 bases and J shed 1 base, with 5 bases lying between them. This CDR3 region has 11 residues. DNA for the CDR3: TGTGCCTGGGCGGGCCAAGAGACCCAGTACTTC. This translates into CAWAGQETQYF.